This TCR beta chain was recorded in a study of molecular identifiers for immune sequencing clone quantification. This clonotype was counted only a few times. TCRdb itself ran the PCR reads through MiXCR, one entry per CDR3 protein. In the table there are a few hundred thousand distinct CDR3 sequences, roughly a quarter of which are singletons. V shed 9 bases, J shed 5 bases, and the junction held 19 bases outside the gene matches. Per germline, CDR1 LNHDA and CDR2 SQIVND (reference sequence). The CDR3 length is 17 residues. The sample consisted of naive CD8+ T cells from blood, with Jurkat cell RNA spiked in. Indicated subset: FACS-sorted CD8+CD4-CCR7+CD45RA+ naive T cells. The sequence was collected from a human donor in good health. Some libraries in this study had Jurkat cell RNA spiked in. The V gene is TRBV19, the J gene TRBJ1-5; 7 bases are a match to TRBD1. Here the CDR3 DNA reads TGTGCCAGCCGTCGTAATTGGCAGGGGGGCGGGGATCAGCCCCAGCATTTT. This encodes CASRRNWQGGGDQPQHF.